Following are 14 T cell receptor beta chains from one sample sequenced in a study of T cells in Graves' hyperthyroidism and ophthalmopathy. TCR beta CDR3 region amplification was performed from RNA transcripts. TCR CDR3 regions were first amplified by RT-PCR with HTBI primers. TCRdb re-analysed the multiplex PCR reads in MiXCR, keeping a single row per CDR3 protein. The repertoire has about 640,000 distinct CDR3 sequences, less than 25% of them found once; the top ten carry roughly a third. The sequenced sample was blood. These receptors were obtained from a young man with Graves' ophthalmopathy.

This clonotype showed up just once. The rearrangement joins TRBV27 to TRBJ2-6; D may be TRBD1 or TRBD2 (6 bases each). Germline CDR1 MNHEY, CDR2 SMNVEV (reference sequence). This CDR3 spans 17 amino acids. V dropped 5 bases and J dropped 3 bases, with 17 bases sitting between them. CDR3: CASSPYRGRVGANVLTF. CDR3 bases: TGTGCCAGCAGTCCTTATCGGGGGCGCGTTGGGGCCAACGTCCTGACTTTC.

The V and J genes are TRBV28 and TRBJ2-7; 7 bases fit TRBD2. Losses at the gene ends were 6 bases for V and 6 bases for J; bases not matched to a gene: 14. The germline CDR1 and CDR2 sequences are MDHEN and SYDVKM. The CDR3 loop spans 15 amino acids. CDR3 nucleotides: TGTGCCAGCAGCCCACTAAGCGGGGTAACATCCGAGCAGTACTTC. Translating it yields CASSPLSGVTSEQYF. The full variable domain, completed using reference TRBV28 and TRBJ2-7, is DVKVTQSSRYLVKRTGEKVFLECVQDMDHENMFWYRQDPGLGLRLIYFSYDVKMKEKGDIPEGYSVSREKKERFSLILESASTNQTSMYLCASSPLSGVTSEQYFGPGTRLTVT.

This clonotype was seen at least ten times. V is TRBV28 and J is TRBJ1-4; the match to TRBD1 covers 7 bases. Trimming removed 6 bases from V and 4 bases from J; junction bases left unmatched: 8. The germline gives CDR1 MDHEN, CDR2 SYDVKM. This CDR3 comprises 15 residues. In nucleotides, the CDR3 is TGTGCCAGCAGCCCTTTGGGACAGATTAATGAAAAACTGTTTTTT. It is translated as CASSPLGQINEKLFF.

The genes are TRBV20-1 and TRBJ2-1, with TRBD1 as a possible D gene (5 bases). The CDR3 sequence is 14 residues long. Germline V gene data show CDR1 as DFQATT and CDR2 as SNEGSKA (reference sequence). V lost 2 bases to trimming and J lost 5 bases, with 13 bases between them. The CDR3 region has the DNA TGCAGTGCTAGATCCGGCAGGGTTGACAATGAGCAGTTCTTC. It is translated as CSARSGRVDNEQFF.

This clonotype has only a few counts. The chain combines TRBV20-1 with TRBJ2-1; a possible D gene is TRBD1 (6 bases). The CDR3 has 14 amino acids. Germline loops: CDR1 DFQATT, CDR2 SNEGSKA (reference sequence). Trimming left V 8 bases short and J 2 bases short, with 16 bases between. CDR3 DNA sequence: TGCAGTAAAAGTACAGGGCCCACCTACAATGAGCAGTTCTTC. Encoded protein: CSKSTGPTYNEQFF.

The chain combines TRBV4-2 with TRBJ2-7; 7 bases are a match to TRBD1. The CDR3 length is 15 residues. J lost 0 bases, V lost 3 bases, and 5 bases had no gene match. Germline CDR1 is LGHNA and CDR2 is YNFKEQ. The CDR3 spells CASSQTGLLSYEQYF. The CDR3 DNA reads TGTGCCAGCAGCCAGACAGGGCTCCTCTCCTACGAGCAGTACTTC.

In this sample, this clonotype turned up many times. The chain is built from TRBV12-3 or TRBV12-4 and TRBJ2-5; 11 positions agree with TRBD1. This CDR3 has 15 amino acids. After removal of 1 base from V and 5 bases from J, the junction contained 3 bases not matched to a gene. CDR3 nucleotide sequence: TGTGCCAGCAGTTTAGGGGGGACAGGGGGGGAGACCCAGTACTTC. The encoded protein is CASSLGGTGGETQYF.

This clonotype was found many times. J is TRBJ2-7 and V is TRBV20-1; TRBD2 agrees at 9 bases. The germline gives CDR1 DFQATT, CDR2 SNEGSKA (reference sequence). CDR3 length equals 15 residues. Trimming at V came to 1 base and at J to 4 bases, leaving 8 bases not matched to a gene. The CDR3 DNA is TGCAGTGCTAGAGCACTTAGCGGGAGCTGGTACGAGCAGTACTTC. It yields the protein CSARALSGSWYEQYF.

This clonotype was found a few times. The V gene is TRBV20-1, the J gene TRBJ2-2; unclear D gene. CDR1 and CDR2 from the germline V gene are DFQATT and SNEGSKA (reference sequence). There are 13 residues in the CDR3. V gave up 0 bases and J gave up 7 bases, with 9 bases separating them. The CDR3 spells CSARDPRSGELFF. In nucleotides, the CDR3 is TGCAGTGCTAGAGACCCCAGGAGCGGGGAGCTGTTTTTT.

The chain employs TRBV9 and TRBJ2-5, with 7 bases matching TRBD2. The CDR3 is 15 residues long. From germline, CDR1 is SGDLS and CDR2 YYNGEE. With 0 bases clipped from V and 4 bases from J, the junction kept 6 bases outside the gene matches. CDR3 sequence reads: CASSVATGGVETQYF. CDR3 nucleotides: TGTGCCAGCAGCGTAGCTACGGGAGGCGTAGAGACCCAGTACTTC.

The chain couples TRBV12-5 to TRBJ2-3, with 8 positions matching TRBD1. The trim removed 6 bases at V and 4 bases at J, leaving 6 bases unmatched. Germline CDR1 and CDR2: LGHNT and FRNRAP. The CDR3 totals 14 residues. The CDR3 region is CASGPDRAPDTQYF. CDR3 nucleotides: TGTGCTAGTGGCCCGGACAGGGCCCCAGATACGCAGTATTTT.

The V and J genes are TRBV9 and TRBJ1-2; 9 bases map to TRBD1. This CDR3 is built from 14 residues. V gave up 2 bases and J gave up 3 bases; unmatched junction bases: 2. Germline CDR1 and CDR2: SGDLS and YYNGEE. CDR3 coding DNA: TGTGCCAGCAGCGTGGGACAGGGACACTATGGCTACACCTTC. It codes for CASSVGQGHYGYTF. Supplemented by reference TRBV9 and TRBJ1-2, the full variable domain reads DSGVTQTPKHLITATGQRVTLRCSPRSGDLSVYWYQQSLDQGLQFLIQYYNGEERAKGNILERFSAQQFPDLHSELNLSSLELGDSALYFCASSVGQGHYGYTFGSGTRLTVV.

This clonotype was observed many times. This chain joins TRBV28 and TRBJ1-5; D is possibly TRBD1 (5 bases). Per germline, CDR1 MDHEN and CDR2 SYDVKM. The V and J ends lost 6 bases and 7 bases respectively, with 10 bases between them. This CDR3 is 12 amino acids long. In nucleotides, the CDR3 is TGTGCCAGCAGGCAGGGTCACCAGCCCCAGCATTTT. It yields the protein CASRQGHQPQHF.

This clonotype was found many times. The genes are TRBV28 and TRBJ1-1, with 8 positions matching TRBD1. The length of the CDR3 is 15 residues. Germline V lookup: CDR1 MDHEN, CDR2 SYDVKM. After removal of 8 bases from V and 10 bases from J, the junction contained 18 bases not matched to a gene. The CDR3 loop is CASDRRQGWAQVAFF. The CDR3 DNA reads as TGTGCCAGCGACCGCCGACAGGGGTGGGCCCAGGTAGCTTTCTTT. Drawing the rest from reference TRBV28 and TRBJ1-1, the complete variable domain is DVKVTQSSRYLVKRTGEKVFLECVQDMDHENMFWYRQDPGLGLRLIYFSYDVKMKEKGDIPEGYSVSREKKERFSLILESASTNQTSMYLCASDRRQGWAQVAFFGQGTRLTVV.